Presented here are 25 T cell receptor beta chains from one specimen sequenced in a study of shared clonotypes between healthy human individuals. Data came from immunoSEQ multiplex PCR; TCRdb stores just in-frame clones and leaves some out. This table holds 2.5 million or so clones, around nine tenths found once. The specimen sequenced was naive CD4+ T cells sorted from blood. As for subset: CD45RA+ positively selected. The receptors were sampled from a man aged 18 to 29 in good health.

CDR3 region: CASRLPQSPLHF. CDR3 sequence (DNA): TGTGCCAGCAGGTTGCCCCAATCACCCCTCCACTTT. This chain uses TRBV5-5 with TRBJ1-6; D unresolved. There are 12 residues in the CDR3. Germline V gene lookup returns CDR1 SGHKS and CDR2 YYEKEE (reference sequence). Trimming stripped 5 bases from V and 10 bases from J, with 10 bases between.

The genes are TRBV28 and TRBJ1-5, with a possible D match to TRBD1 (5 bases). This CDR3 has 15 amino acids. Trimming cost V 8 bases and J 4 bases, with 18 bases left between them. Germline CDR1 and CDR2: MDHEN and SYDVKM. The CDR3 loop is CASRRSSAGNQPQHF. Written as DNA, the CDR3 is TGTGCCAGCCGCCGCTCCAGTGCAGGGAATCAGCCCCAGCATTTT. The variable domain in full, with the rest retrieved from reference TRBV28 and TRBJ1-5, is DVKVTQSSRYLVKRTGEKVFLECVQDMDHENMFWYRQDPGLGLRLIYFSYDVKMKEKGDIPEGYSVSREKKERFSLILESASTNQTSMYLCASRRSSAGNQPQHFGDGTRLSIL.

The chain uses TRBV30 and TRBJ2-7, with D perhaps TRBD2 (6 bases). Trimming took 8 bases from V and 3 from J, leaving 11 bases between them. Germline assignment: CDR1 GTSNPN and CDR2 SVGIG (reference sequence). The CDR3 totals 11 residues. The CDR3 loop is CATSGGYEQYF. The CDR3 nucleotides are TGTGCCACCTCCGGGGGCTACGAGCAGTACTTC.

V is TRBV28 and J is TRBJ2-6; maybe TRBD2 (5 bases). The CDR3 has 16 amino acids. The ends were cut back, 5 bases at V and 3 bases at J, with 14 bases in the middle. CDR1 is MDHEN, CDR2 SYDVKM, per germline. CDR3 DNA sequence: TGTGCCAGCAGTCTAAGTCCGGGAAGTGGGGCCAACGTCCTGACTTTC. As protein: CASSLSPGSGANVLTF.

The chain recombines TRBV30 with TRBJ1-6, with D hard to call. V lost 3 bases to trimming and J lost 10 bases, with 10 bases between them. The CDR3 consists of 12 residues. Germline values: CDR1 GTSNPN, CDR2 SVGIG (reference sequence). Here the CDR3 reads CAWSAGASPLHF. DNA of the CDR3: TGTGCCTGGAGCGCAGGCGCCTCACCCCTCCACTTT.

This chain connects TRBV7-8 to TRBJ2-1, with D maybe TRBD2 (5 bases). The CDR3 runs 18 residues. V lost 1 base and J 0 bases, leaving 16 bases between the germline ends. Looked up from germline, CDR1 is SGHVS and CDR2 is FQNEAQ. The DNA for the CDR3 is TGTGCCAGCAGCTTAGAGTGGAAGCGGACCGGCTCCTACAATGAGCAGTTCTTC. Translated: CASSLEWKRTGSYNEQFF.

The chain recombines TRBV7-2 with TRBJ2-1; a weak D match, TRBD2 (6 bases). V shed 5 bases and J shed 5 bases, with 10 bases lying between them. The germline V gene encodes CDR1 SGHTA and CDR2 FQGNSA. This CDR3 has 13 amino acids. The CDR3 reads CASSETRDNEQFF. The CDR3 bases are TGTGCCAGCAGCGAGACTAGAGACAATGAGCAGTTCTTC. The full variable domain, its missing parts supplied by reference TRBV7-2 and TRBJ2-1, is GAGVSQSPSNKVTEKGKDVELRCDPISGHTALYWYRQSLGQGLEFLIYFQGNSAPDKSGLPSDRFSAERTGGSVSTLTIQRTQQEDSAVYLCASSETRDNEQFFGPGTRLTVL.

This clone came up once. CDR3 DNA: TGTGCCAGCAGGACAGGAAGAATCAACTATGGCTACACCTTC. Its translation: CASRTGRINYGYTF. The chain carries TRBV2 and TRBJ1-2; tentative D call: TRBD1 (6 bases). Germline V gene lookup returns CDR1 SNHLY and CDR2 FYNNEI. This CDR3 is 14 amino acids long. V was clipped by 6 bases and J by 2 bases, with 13 bases between them.

The chain employs TRBV12-5 and TRBJ2-5; D uncertain. In germline, CDR1 is LGHNT, CDR2 FRNRAP. Trimming removed 1 base from V and 0 bases from J, with 9 bases in between. This CDR3 has 15 amino acids. This CDR3 reads CASGLGLGDQETQYF. As DNA, the CDR3 is TGTGCTAGTGGTTTGGGTTTGGGTGACCAAGAGACCCAGTACTTC.

This chain connects TRBV10-1 to TRBJ2-1; D uncertain. The CDR3 sequence is 13 residues long. V was cut by 6 bases and J by 10 bases, with 16 bases left in between. Germline lookup yields CDR1 WNHNN and CDR2 SYGVQD (reference sequence). CDR3 amino acids: CASSFVENGEQFF. The CDR3 DNA is TGCGCCAGCAGCTTTGTTGAGAACGGGGAGCAGTTCTTC.

Points on this clone: This specimen includes other DNA sequences encoding the same CDR3. J is TRBJ2-3 and V is TRBV6-5; 8 positions match TRBD2. The CDR3 totals 15 residues. The junction had 5 bases not matched to a gene; V was cut back by 2 bases and J by 4 bases. Germline assignment: CDR1 MNHEY and CDR2 SVGAGI. CDR3 nucleotide sequence: TGTGCCAGCAGTTACAGCGGGGGAGCGGCAGATACGCAGTATTTT. It encodes CASSYSGGAADTQYF.

A note on this clone: Other DNA sequences of this sample code for an identical CDR3. V is TRBV30 and J is TRBJ2-3; no definite D call. This CDR3 region has 11 residues. Germline loops: CDR1 GTSNPN, CDR2 SVGIG (reference sequence). Trimming took 0 bases from V and 5 from J, leaving 3 bases between them. CDR3 coding DNA: TGTGCCTGGAGTGTTGAAGATACGCAGTATTTT. As protein: CAWSVEDTQYF.

This clone appeared a single time. In DNA, the CDR3 is TGTGCCAGCAGCTTGACGGCGCAGGGGGCCCACGAGCAGTACTTC. This encodes CASSLTAQGAHEQYF. The gene calls are TRBV5-6 and TRBJ2-7, with TRBD1 matching over 8 bases. Germline V CDR1 and CDR2: SGHDT, YYEEEE. Trimming at V came to 1 base and at J to 5 bases, leaving 8 bases not matched to a gene. The CDR3 spans 15 residues.

The chain employs TRBV6-4 and TRBJ2-7; 7 positions match TRBD2. The CDR3 consists of 15 residues. The V gene end was trimmed by 6 bases and the J gene end by 7 bases; junction bases not matched to a gene: 15. Germline V CDR1 and CDR2: MRHNA, SNTAGT. CDR3 DNA sequence: TGTGCCAGCAGGACTAGGACTAGGCCCTCGGAGGAGCAGTACTTC. This gives the protein CASRTRTRPSEEQYF.

This chain connects TRBV11-2 to TRBJ2-5; 8 bases map to TRBD1. CDR1 is SGHAT and CDR2 is FQNNGV in the germline V gene. This CDR3 comprises 16 residues. V shed 1 base and J 2 bases; nucleotides not matched to a gene: 6. CDR3 bases: TGTGCCAGCAGCTTAGGTCAGGGGGCGGGACAAGAGACCCAGTACTTC. Translating gives CASSLGQGAGQETQYF.

V is TRBV6-5 and J is TRBJ2-7; 9 bases line up with TRBD2. This CDR3 has 15 amino acids. The J segment lost 3 bases and the V segment lost 6 bases, leaving 9 bases of the junction unmatched. Per germline, CDR1 MNHEY and CDR2 SVGAGI. CDR3 loop: CASSTRGTSSYEQYF. CDR3 sequence (DNA): TGTGCCAGCAGCACACGAGGGACTAGCAGCTACGAGCAGTACTTC.

This clone has just one count. The genes are TRBV19 and TRBJ1-2; a possible D gene is TRBD1 (5 bases). Germline V gene lookup returns CDR1 LNHDA and CDR2 SQIVND (reference sequence). V dropped 5 bases and J dropped 3 bases, with 19 bases sitting between them. This CDR3 region has 16 residues. The CDR3 here is CASSDPKGSADYGYTF. CDR3 DNA sequence: TGTGCCAGTAGTGATCCCAAGGGGAGCGCTGACTATGGCTACACCTTC.

The V and J genes are TRBV4-1 and TRBJ2-3; either TRBD1 or TRBD2 may fit D (5 bases each). The V and J ends lost 5 bases and 0 bases respectively, with 12 bases between them. CDR1 MGHRA and CDR2 YSYEKL come from the germline V gene. This CDR3 has 15 residues. The CDR3 is CASSYPGPSTDTQYF. CDR3 nucleotides: TGCGCCAGCAGCTATCCGGGGCCTAGCACAGATACGCAGTATTTT.

The rearrangement links TRBV5-4 to TRBJ2-7, with a tentative D call TRBD2 (5 bases). Trimming left V 2 bases short and J 6 bases short, with 15 bases between. The CDR3 has 14 residues. Germline V gene sequence: CDR1 SGHNT, CDR2 YYREEE (reference sequence). The DNA of the CDR3 is TGTGCCAGCAGCTTTGGCAGGTCTGAGGGCGAGCAGTACTTC. Its translation: CASSFGRSEGEQYF.

The chain couples TRBV30 to TRBJ1-3, with D tentatively TRBD1 (5 bases). CDR1 is GTSNPN, CDR2 SVGIG, per germline (reference sequence). This CDR3 contains 18 residues. Deletions cut 3 bases from V and 0 bases from J, with 21 bases between. CDR3 loop: CAWSFIRTTDSSGNTIYF. The CDR3 region has the DNA TGTGCCTGGAGCTTTATCCGAACTACCGACAGCTCTGGAAACACCATATATTTT.

V gene TRBV19 combines with J gene TRBJ2-1; 7 bases match TRBD2. The CDR3 sequence is 13 residues long. With 7 bases clipped from V and 6 bases from J, the junction kept 6 bases outside the gene matches. Germline lookup yields CDR1 LNHDA and CDR2 SQIVND (reference sequence). The CDR3 bases are TGTGCCAGTACCGGGACTACCCGCAATGAGCAGTTCTTC. Encoded protein: CASTGTTRNEQFF.

The genes are TRBV10-2 and TRBJ1-5; TRBD1 is a possible D gene (6 bases). V was trimmed by 2 bases and J by 9 bases, leaving 20 bases between them. The CDR3 length is 16 residues. The V gene's germline CDR1 is WSHSY and CDR2 SAAADI. CDR3 amino acids: CASSELRTDHERPQHF. CDR3 nucleotides: TGCGCCAGCAGTGAGCTAAGGACAGACCACGAGAGGCCCCAGCATTTT.

The chain is built from TRBV6-6 and TRBJ1-2; unclear D gene. This CDR3 spans 14 amino acids. Trimming left V 0 bases short and J 0 bases short, with 5 bases between. Germline V gene data show CDR1 as MNHNY and CDR2 as SVGAGI (reference sequence). The CDR3 coding sequence is TGTGCCAGCAGTTACTCTCAGGCTAACTATGGCTACACCTTC. Translation: CASSYSQANYGYTF.

This rearrangement joins TRBV18 to TRBJ2-3, with D uncertain. The CDR3 is 15 amino acids. Deletions cut 3 bases from V and 2 bases from J, with 12 bases between. From germline, CDR1 is KGHSH and CDR2 LQKENI. CDR3 region: CASSPGVGNTDTQYF. Here the CDR3 DNA reads TGTGCCAGCTCACCGGGCGTGGGGAACACAGATACGCAGTATTTT.

In the case of this clone: The sample contains more than one DNA sequence encoding this CDR3. V and J are TRBV5-1 and TRBJ2-5; perhaps TRBD1 as D (5 bases). This CDR3 comprises 14 residues. Per germline, CDR1 SGHRS and CDR2 YFSETQ. Trimming took off 0 bases at V and 1 base at J, with 7 bases between the two ends. This CDR3 is CASSLGGGQETQYF. The CDR3 DNA reads as TGCGCCAGCAGCTTGGGGGGCGGCCAAGAGACCCAGTACTTC.